These 20 T cell receptor beta chains were all obtained from the same sample, sequenced in a study of persistence of HIV-infected CD4 T cells. These receptors lack a known antigen. The immunoSEQ assay was version 4, run in survey mode. Using immunoSEQ multiplex PCR, the repertoire was profiled, and TCRdb retains in-frame clones only, with some absent. In the table there are about 20,000 clones, roughly 74% of which are singletons. Stimulation used 8 to 10 ug/mL lysate from CMV-infected fibroblasts. Sorting selected CD4+ T cells upregulating both CD40 ligand and CD69. The starting material was CD4+ T cells sorted from PBMCs after approximately 18-hour stimulation, obtained from a patient who received antiretroviral therapy. The source is an adult man with HIV who was CMV-seropositive.

This rearrangement joins TRBV27 to TRBJ1-5; D remains ambiguous. The germline gives CDR1 MNHEY, CDR2 SMNVEV (reference sequence). CDR3 length: 15 residues. V lost 1 base, J lost 0 bases, and 7 bases lay in between. CDR3 sequence (DNA): TGTGCCAGCAGTTTATGGGGAAATAGCAATCAGCCCCAGCATTTT. Encoded protein: CASSLWGNSNQPQHF.

The chain is built from TRBV4-1 and TRBJ1-5; D is possibly TRBD1 (6 bases). In germline, CDR1 is MGHRA, CDR2 YSYEKL. Trimming took off 4 bases at V and 5 bases at J, with 18 bases between the two ends. This CDR3 spans 16 amino acids. For the CDR3, the DNA is TGCGCCAGCAGCCGTACAACAGGGTCTTCGGATCAGCCCCAGCATTTT. It translates to CASSRTTGSSDQPQHF.

The chain uses TRBV7-8 and TRBJ2-2; D is unresolved. The CDR3 covers 15 residues. Germline CDR1 SGHVS, CDR2 FQNEAQ. Trimming took off 0 bases at V and 6 bases at J, with 11 bases between the two ends. The CDR3: CASSLAGQAPGELFF. The CDR3 nucleotides are TGTGCCAGCAGCTTAGCCGGGCAGGCACCCGGGGAGCTGTTTTTT.

The chain couples TRBV28 to TRBJ1-2; D remains unclear. The length of the CDR3 is 12 residues. The germline gives CDR1 MDHEN, CDR2 SYDVKM. Deletions cut 6 bases from V and 4 bases from J, with 9 bases between. CDR3 residues: CASRRSGYGYTF. As DNA, the CDR3 is TGTGCCAGCAGAAGGTCTGGCTATGGCTACACCTTC.

The rearrangement uses TRBV2 and TRBJ2-2; D gene uncertain. The V gene's germline CDR1 is SNHLY and CDR2 FYNNEI. The CDR3 loop spans 14 amino acids. V was cut by 6 bases and J by 7 bases, with 15 bases left in between. CDR3 DNA: TGTGCCAGCAGACCCAGACCCTCGGGCGGGGAGCTGTTTTTT. It specifies CASRPRPSGGELFF.

The sample holds a few counts of this clone. The genes are TRBV24-1 and TRBJ2-2, with D possibly being TRBD1 or TRBD2 (6 bases each). The CDR3 extends over 15 amino acids. V gave up 4 bases and J gave up 5 bases, with 13 bases separating them. The germline V gene encodes CDR1 KGHDR and CDR2 SFDVKD. CDR3 in DNA: TGTGCCACCAGTGAAGGGGGGACGAGGACCGGGGAGCTGTTTTTT. Its protein product is CATSEGGTRTGELFF.

This clone is a singleton in its sample. Mismatch with germline at one junction end may stem from a read error. The chain couples TRBV4-2 to TRBJ1-2; D gene ambiguous. Germline V lookup: CDR1 LGHNA, CDR2 YNFKEQ. This CDR3 spans 13 amino acids. CDR3 DNA: TGTGCCAGCACCCAAAGCCCCCGCTATGGCTACACCTTC. Translated, it gives CASTQSPRYGYTF.

CDR3 sequence reads: CATSVAAGTGGKTSTGELFF. CDR3 DNA sequence: TGTGCCACCAGTGTTGCGGCGGGGACAGGGGGCAAGACAAGCACCGGGGAGCTGTTTTTT. The chain recombines TRBV24-1 with TRBJ2-2; TRBD1 matches 12 bases. Germline V gene lookup returns CDR1 KGHDR and CDR2 SFDVKD. V shed 5 bases, J shed 4 bases, and the junction held 16 bases outside the gene matches. The CDR3 has 20 amino acids.

The genes are TRBV7-2 and TRBJ1-5; tentative D call: TRBD1 (5 bases). Germline V gives CDR1 SGHTA, CDR2 FQGNSA. V gave up 1 base and J gave up 1 base, with 11 bases separating them. The CDR3 loop spans 16 amino acids. The CDR3 DNA reads TGTGCCAGCAGCTTAGTCGGGGGGGGGAGCAATCAGCCCCAGCATTTT. Translating it yields CASSLVGGGSNQPQHF.

The V gene is TRBV6-6, the J gene TRBJ1-4, with D maybe TRBD1 (6 bases). Trimming removed 7 bases at V and 4 bases at J, with 10 bases between. The CDR3 loop spans 13 amino acids. Germline V CDR1 and CDR2: MNHNY, SVGAGI (reference sequence). Here the CDR3 DNA reads TGTGCCAGCACGGGGGCTGGTAATGAAAAACTGTTTTTT. It yields the protein CASTGAGNEKLFF.

V is TRBV7-8 and J is TRBJ2-5; D gene unclear. The CDR3 is 13 residues long. Germline V gives CDR1 SGHVS, CDR2 FQNEAQ. Trimming cost V 5 bases and J 0 bases, with 7 bases left between them. The CDR3 sequence is CASSQTYQETQYF. CDR3 sequence (DNA): TGTGCCAGCAGCCAAACGTACCAAGAGACCCAGTACTTC.

The chain combines TRBV28 with TRBJ1-1; perhaps TRBD1 as D (6 bases). The CDR3 runs 15 residues. Trimming took 2 bases from V and 3 from J, leaving 13 bases between them. Germline V gene sequence: CDR1 MDHEN, CDR2 SYDVKM. The CDR3 loop is CASSLTGGADTEAFF. The CDR3 nucleotides read TGTGCCAGCAGTTTAACGGGGGGCGCGGACACTGAAGCTTTCTTT.

A note on this clone: Mismatch with germline at one junction end may stem from a read error. The chain carries TRBV30 and TRBJ1-6; no clear D gene. In germline, CDR1 is GTSNPN, CDR2 SVGIG (reference sequence). CDR3 length equals 14 residues. The CDR3 DNA reads TGTGCCTGGAGCCGGGGAGGAGTGAATTCACTCCTCCACTTT. It specifies CAWSRGGVNSLLHF.

This clone turned up a few times. This sequence joins TRBV12-3 or TRBV12-4 and TRBJ2-3, with TRBD2 as a possible D gene (6 bases). V was clipped by 8 bases and J by 1 base, with 10 bases between them. The CDR3 sequence is 13 residues long. The CDR3 reads CASGWGGTDTQYF. The CDR3, as DNA: TGTGCCAGCGGGTGGGGGGGCACAGATACGCAGTATTTT.

This clone was picked up one time. V usage is TRBV5-8 and J usage is TRBJ1-6, with unresolved D. V was shortened by 0 bases and J by 11 bases, with 6 bases between the two germline ends. CDR1 and CDR2 from the germline V gene are SGHTS and YDEGEE. The CDR3 consists of 12 residues. In nucleotides, the CDR3 is TGTGCCAGCAGCTTGGTGAGGGCACCCCTCCACTTT. Translating gives CASSLVRAPLHF.

This clone was seen a handful of times. The chain links TRBV19 to TRBJ2-2; D might be TRBD1 (6 bases). Trimming pared 10 bases from V and 5 bases from J, leaving 11 bases between. The CDR3 is made up of 12 amino acids. Germline CDR1 and CDR2: LNHDA and SQIVND (reference sequence). The CDR3 protein is CATLRGTGELFF. The CDR3 DNA follows: TGTGCCACCTTGAGGGGGACCGGGGAGCTGTTTTTT. The complete variable domain, with remaining parts taken from reference TRBV19 and TRBJ2-2, reads DGGITQSPKYLFRKEGQNVTLSCEQNLNHDAMYWYRQDPGQGLRLIYYSQIVNDFQKGDIAEGYSVSREKKESFPLTVTSAQKNPTAFYLCATLRGTGELFFGEGSRLTVL.

This sequence joins TRBV19 and TRBJ2-5, with TRBD2 as a possible D gene (6 bases). Trimming left V 1 base short and J 7 bases short, with 10 bases between. CDR1 is LNHDA and CDR2 is SQIVND in the germline V gene (reference sequence). The CDR3 length is 13 residues. For the CDR3, the DNA is TGTGCCAGTAGTATAGGCCTGGAGGGGACCCAGTACTTC. It yields the protein CASSIGLEGTQYF.

This chain connects TRBV4-1 to TRBJ1-3, with D possibly TRBD1 on 6 matching bases. V shed 1 base and J shed 2 bases, with 9 bases lying between them. The length of the CDR3 is 15 residues. The germline CDR1 and CDR2 sequences are MGHRA and YSYEKL. CDR3 in DNA: TGCGCCAGCAGCCAAGGCGAGGGGGCTGGAAACACCATATATTTT. Its protein is CASSQGEGAGNTIYF.

The chain combines TRBV11-3 with TRBJ2-1, with a tentative D call TRBD1 (5 bases). The germline V gene encodes CDR1 SGHNT and CDR2 YENEEA. The germline V and J ends were trimmed by 1 base and 0 bases, with 7 bases remaining between them. This CDR3 region has 15 residues. CDR3 region: CASSLGQSSYNEQFF. In DNA form, the CDR3 reads TGTGCCAGCAGCTTAGGACAGAGCTCCTACAATGAGCAGTTCTTC. Using reference TRBV11-3 and TRBJ2-1 for the parts outside the CDR3, the full variable domain is EAGVVQSPRYKIIEKKQPVAFWCNPISGHNTLYWYLQNLGQGPELLIRYENEEAVDDSQLPKDRFSAERLKGVDSTLKIQPAELGDSAVYLCASSLGQSSYNEQFFGPGTRLTVL.

The chain joins TRBV6-6 to TRBJ1-4, with a possible D match to TRBD1 (5 bases). Trimming took 2 bases from V and 4 from J, leaving 11 bases between them. The V gene's germline CDR1 is MNHNY and CDR2 SVGAGI (reference sequence). The length of the CDR3 is 15 residues. The CDR3 DNA reads TGTGCCAGCAGTTACGAGGCAGGGCTTAATGAAAAACTGTTTTTT. Amino acids: CASSYEAGLNEKLFF.